This T cell receptor beta chain was documented in a study of shared clonotypes between healthy human individuals. Regarding the study as a whole: Represented genetic and exposure-history diversity was restricted by having few donors.

Donors comprised only Caucasian adults living in Nashville, Tennessee. Germline lookup yields CDR1 GTSNPN and CDR2 SVGIG (reference sequence). This CDR3 contains 14 residues. V lost 0 bases to trimming and J lost 2 bases, with 8 bases between them. Comment on this clone: The target antigen is unknown.

As processed by the authors: Sequence data from immunoSEQ were junction-only and lacked quality scores; consequently, filtering differed. Some clones are missing from TCRdb's copy, which holds only in-frame ones; the method was immunoSEQ multiplex PCR. The V and J calls and the clone size are those of that table, but D and trimming were determined from the DNA. This sample has about 87,000 clones, with less than 60% found just once. Sequenced input: PBMCs. The V call is TRBV30, the J call TRBJ1-5; D is ambiguous. The sequence derives from a middle-aged woman in good health. Some clones in this sample may be carry-over from other donors' samples. As DNA, the CDR3 is TGTGCCTGGAGTGTGGGGTATGGCAATCAGCCCCAGCATTTT. Translating gives CAWSVGYGNQPQHF.